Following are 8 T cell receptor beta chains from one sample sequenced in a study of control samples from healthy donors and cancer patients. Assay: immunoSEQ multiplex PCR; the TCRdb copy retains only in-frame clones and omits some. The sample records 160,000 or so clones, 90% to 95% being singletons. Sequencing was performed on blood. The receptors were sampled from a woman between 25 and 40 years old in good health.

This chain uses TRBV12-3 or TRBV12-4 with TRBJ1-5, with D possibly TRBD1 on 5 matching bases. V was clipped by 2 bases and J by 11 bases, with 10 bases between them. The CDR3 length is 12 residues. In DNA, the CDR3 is TGTGCCAGCAGTTTACAGGGCATGGCCCAGCATTTT. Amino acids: CASSLQGMAQHF.

For the CDR3, the DNA is TGCGCCAGCAGCTTGGTGTTAAGCTCCTACGAGCAGTACTTC. Translated, it gives CASSLVLSSYEQYF. The gene calls are TRBV5-1 and TRBJ2-7, with D unclear. The germline V gene has CDR1 SGHRS and CDR2 YFSETQ. The CDR3 is made up of 14 amino acids. V lost 0 bases and J lost 0, with 7 bases in between.

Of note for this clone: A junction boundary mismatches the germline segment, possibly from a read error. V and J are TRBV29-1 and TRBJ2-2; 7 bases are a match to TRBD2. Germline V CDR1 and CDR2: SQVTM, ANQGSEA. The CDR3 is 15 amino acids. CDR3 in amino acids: CSVEGAWTRSRGAVF. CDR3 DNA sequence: TGCAGCGTTGAAGGTGCCTGGACTAGGAGCCGGGGAGCTGTTTTT.

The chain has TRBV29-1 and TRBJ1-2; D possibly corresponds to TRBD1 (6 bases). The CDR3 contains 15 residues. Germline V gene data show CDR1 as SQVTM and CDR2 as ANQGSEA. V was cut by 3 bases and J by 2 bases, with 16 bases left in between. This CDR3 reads CSVDHRVSANYGYTF. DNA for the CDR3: TGCAGCGTTGATCACAGGGTTTCGGCCAACTATGGCTACACCTTC. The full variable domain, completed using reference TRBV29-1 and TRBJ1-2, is SAVISQKPSRDICQRGTSLTIQCQVDSQVTMMFWYRQQPGQSLTLIATANQGSEATYESGFVIDKFPISRPNLTFSTLTVSNMSPEDSSIYLCSVDHRVSANYGYTFGSGTRLTVV.

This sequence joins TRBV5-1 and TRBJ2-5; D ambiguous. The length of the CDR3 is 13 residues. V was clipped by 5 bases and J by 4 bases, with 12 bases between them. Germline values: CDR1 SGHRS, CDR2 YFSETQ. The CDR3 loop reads CASSTVLGETQYF. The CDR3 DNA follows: TGCGCCAGCAGTACCGTTTTGGGAGAGACCCAGTACTTC. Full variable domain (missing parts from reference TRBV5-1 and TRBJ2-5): KAGVTQTPRYLIKTRGQQVTLSCSPISGHRSVSWYQQTPGQGLQFLFEYFSETQRNKGNFPGRFSGRQFSNSRSEMNVSTLELGDSALYLCASSTVLGETQYFGPGTRLLVL.

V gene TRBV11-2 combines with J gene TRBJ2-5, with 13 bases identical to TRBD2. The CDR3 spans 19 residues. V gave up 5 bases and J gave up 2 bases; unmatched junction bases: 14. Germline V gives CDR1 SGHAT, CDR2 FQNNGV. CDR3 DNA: TGTGCCAGCAGCCCCGAACCGAGACTAGCGGGAGGATGGCAAGAGACCCAGTACTTC. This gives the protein CASSPEPRLAGGWQETQYF.

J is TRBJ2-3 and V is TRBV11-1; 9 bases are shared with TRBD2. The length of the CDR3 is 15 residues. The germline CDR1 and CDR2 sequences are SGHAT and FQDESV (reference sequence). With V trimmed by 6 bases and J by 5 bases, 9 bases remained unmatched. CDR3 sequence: CASSRLAVRIDTQYF. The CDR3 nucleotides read TGTGCCAGCAGTAGACTAGCGGTGAGAATAGATACGCAGTATTTT.

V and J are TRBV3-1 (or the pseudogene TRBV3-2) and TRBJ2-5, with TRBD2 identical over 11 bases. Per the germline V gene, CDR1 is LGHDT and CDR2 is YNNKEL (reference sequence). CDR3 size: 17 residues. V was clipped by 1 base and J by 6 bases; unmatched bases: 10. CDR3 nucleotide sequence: TGTGCCAGCAGCCAAGTTCTTCTCGTAGCGGGAGGGCAGACCCAGTACTTC. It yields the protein CASSQVLLVAGGQTQYF.